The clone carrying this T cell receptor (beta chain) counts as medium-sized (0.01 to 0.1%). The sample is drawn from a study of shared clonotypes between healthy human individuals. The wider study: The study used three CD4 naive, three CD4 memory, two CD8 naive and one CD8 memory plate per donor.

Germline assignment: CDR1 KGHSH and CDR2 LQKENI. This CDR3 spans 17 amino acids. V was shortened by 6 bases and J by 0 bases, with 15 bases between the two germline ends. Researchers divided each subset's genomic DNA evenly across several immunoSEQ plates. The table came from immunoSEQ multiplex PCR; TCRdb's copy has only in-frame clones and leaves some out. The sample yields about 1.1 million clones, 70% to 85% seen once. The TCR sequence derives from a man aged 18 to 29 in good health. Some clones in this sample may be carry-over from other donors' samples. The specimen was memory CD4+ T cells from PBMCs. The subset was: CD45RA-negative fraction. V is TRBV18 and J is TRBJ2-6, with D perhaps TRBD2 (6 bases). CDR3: CASSSLGGTSGANVLTF. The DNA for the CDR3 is TGTGCCAGCTCTAGCCTAGGAGGGACCTCTGGGGCCAACGTCCTGACTTTC.